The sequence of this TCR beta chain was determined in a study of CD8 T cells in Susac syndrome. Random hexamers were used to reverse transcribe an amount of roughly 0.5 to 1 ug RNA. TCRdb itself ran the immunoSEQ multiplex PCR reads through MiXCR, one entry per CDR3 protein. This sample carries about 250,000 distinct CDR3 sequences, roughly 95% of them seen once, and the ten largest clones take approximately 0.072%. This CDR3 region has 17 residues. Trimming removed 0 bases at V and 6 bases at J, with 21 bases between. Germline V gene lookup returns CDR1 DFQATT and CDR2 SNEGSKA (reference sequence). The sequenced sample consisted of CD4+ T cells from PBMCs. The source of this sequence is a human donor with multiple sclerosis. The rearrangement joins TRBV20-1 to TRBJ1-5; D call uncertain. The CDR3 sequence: CSAREAVGREIFQPQHF. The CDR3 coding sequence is TGCAGTGCTAGAGAAGCGGTGGGTCGGGAGATCTTTCAGCCCCAGCATTTT.